The rows below give T cell receptor beta chains drawn from one sample of a study of PD-1 blockade in classical Hodgkin lymphoma. Clones were sequenced by immunoSEQ multiplex PCR, and TCRdb holds only the in-frame ones, with some missing. The data contain about 11,000 clones, approximately 84% of them singletons. The material was peripheral blood mononuclear cells (PBMCs), obtained before the second cycle of nivolumab. Receptors originate from a human donor with classical Hodgkin lymphoma. Each CDR3 is given with its conserved first and last residue. A D gene is named only where the DNA matches it firmly. Expanded clones get a size class; other rows say once, few or many, or leave the size out.

j_gene | d_gene | v_gene | abundance | CDR3nt | CDR3aa
TRBJ1-2 | - | TRBV18 | - | TGTGCCAGCTCACCTCGAGGTACCTATGGCTACACCTTC | CASSPRGTYGYTF
TRBJ1-4 | TRBD1 | TRBV2 | - | TGTGCCAGCAAAACGGGACAGAGTAATGAAAAACTGTTTTTT | CASKTGQSNEKLFF
TRBJ2-7 | - | TRBV19 | - | TGTGCCAGTAGTATATCGAACCTTTACGAGCAGTACTTC | CASSISNLYEQYF
TRBJ2-5 | - | TRBV6-6 | once | TGTGCCAGCAGTGTTCAAGAGACCCAGTACTTC | CASSVQETQYF
TRBJ2-7 | - | TRBV28 | - | TGTGCCAGCAGTTTAGTCAGGGACGAGCAGTACTTC | CASSLVRDEQYF
TRBJ2-3 | - | TRBV9 | once | TGTGCCAGCAGCCCAGGATTAGCAGATACGCAGTATTTT | CASSPGLADTQYF
TRBJ1-3 | - | TRBV25-1 | - | TGTGCCAGCAGTGAGGAGGGTTGGAACACCATATATTTT | CASSEEGWNTIYF
TRBJ2-1 | TRBD1 | TRBV7-2 | - | TGTGCCAGCAGCTTATTTTTACAGGGGCGATACAATGAGCAGTTCTTC | CASSLFLQGRYNEQFF
TRBJ2-5 | - | TRBV9 | - | TGTGCCAGCAGCGCCGGAGGACAGCAAAAAGAGACCCAGTACTTC | CASSAGGQQKETQYF
TRBJ2-7 | - | TRBV7-3 | - | TGTGCCAGCAGCTTAACCCAGTTGTCAGGAGCTCACCCCTACGAGCAGTACTTC | CASSLTQLSGAHPYEQYF
TRBJ2-2 | - | TRBV5-1 | - | TGCGCCAGCAGCTTGTTTCCAGTATCGAACACCGGGGAGCTGTTTTTT | CASSLFPVSNTGELFF
TRBJ2-3 | - | TRBV27 | - | TGTGCCAGCAGTTCCATTCGGGAGGTTGGGGGACGGGGGGCACATACGCAGTATTTT | CASSSIREVGGRGAHTQYF
TRBJ2-1 | - | TRBV5-1 | - | TGCGCCAGCTTTCGGGGGCCCACCTACAATGAGCAGTTCTTC | CASFRGPTYNEQFF
TRBJ2-1 | TRBD1 | TRBV6-6 | few | TGTGCCAGCAGTTACGGGACAGGGCGAGATGAGCAGTTCTTC | CASSYGTGRDEQFF
TRBJ1-1 | - | TRBV10-3 | - | TGTGCCATCAGTGAGGTGGCGGGCCTCACTGAAGCTTTCTTT | CAISEVAGLTEAFF
TRBJ1-2 | - | TRBV6-6 | - | TGTGCCAGCAGTTACCCCGGGGGCGGGGGTGGCTACACCTTC | CASSYPGGGGGYTF
TRBJ2-1 | - | TRBV28 | - | TGTGCCAGCAGCACTCTGACTGACAATGAGCAGTTCTTC | CASSTLTDNEQFF
TRBJ2-3 | TRBD1 | TRBV5-8 | - | TGTGCCAGCAGCTTGGAAGGGGACAGTCACACAGATACGCAGTATTTT | CASSLEGDSHTDTQYF
TRBJ2-4 | - | TRBV6-5 | - | TGTGCCCCCGCACCCCTAGCCAAAAACATTCAGTACTTC | CAPAPLAKNIQYF
TRBJ2-3 | - | TRBV2 | - | TGTGCCAGCAGGCGCACAGGGGACTACACAGATACGCAGTATTTT | CASRRTGDYTDTQYF
TRBJ2-5 | TRBD2 | TRBV6-6 | - | TGTGCCAGCACCCCCCGCGGGGGGGCGCAGACCCAGTACTTC | CASTPRGGAQTQYF
TRBJ2-3 | - | TRBV5-1 | - | TGCGCCAGCAGCGCGGGACCGCCAGGGACCTCCACAGATACGCAGTATTTT | CASSAGPPGTSTDTQYF
TRBJ2-7 | - | TRBV19 | - | TGTGCCAGTAGTATGGGGGGCTACGAGCAGTACTTC | CASSMGGYEQYF
TRBJ2-7 | TRBD2 | TRBV30 | - | TGTGCCTGGAGTGTAGGCCTAGCGGGACCCTACGAGCAGTACTTC | CAWSVGLAGPYEQYF
TRBJ1-5 | - | TRBV9 | - | TGTGCCAGCAGCGTAGACCCTGGGGGCCAGCCCCAGCATTTT | CASSVDPGGQPQHF
TRBJ2-2 | - | TRBV7-2 | - | TGTGCCAGCAGCTTGAACGGCGGGGAGCTGTTTTTT | CASSLNGGELFF
TRBJ2-1 | TRBD1 | TRBV29-1 | - | TGCAGCGGAAGACAGGGTGGCTACAATGAGCAGTTCTTC | CSGRQGGYNEQFF
TRBJ2-1 | - | TRBV21-1 | - | TGTGCCAGCAGCAAAAAGGAGCGAAGGGACAGGTACAATGAGCAGTTCTTC | CASSKKERRDRYNEQFF
TRBJ2-5 | TRBD2 | TRBV4-1 | - | TGCGCCAGCAGCCAACTAGCGGGAGAACAAGAGACCCAGTACTTC | CASSQLAGEQETQYF